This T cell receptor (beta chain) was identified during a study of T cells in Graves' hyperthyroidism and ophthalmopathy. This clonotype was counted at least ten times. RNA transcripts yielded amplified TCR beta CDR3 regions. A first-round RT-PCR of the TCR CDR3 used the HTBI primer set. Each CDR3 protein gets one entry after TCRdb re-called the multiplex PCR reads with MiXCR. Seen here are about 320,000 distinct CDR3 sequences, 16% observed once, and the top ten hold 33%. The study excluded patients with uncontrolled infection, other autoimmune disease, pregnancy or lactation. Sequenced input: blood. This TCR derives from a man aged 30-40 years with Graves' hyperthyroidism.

The CDR3 here is CASTWGNEQFF. CDR3 coding DNA: TGTGCCAGCACCTGGGGCAATGAGCAGTTCTTC. The chain recombines TRBV6-1 with TRBJ2-1; no reliable D call. The germline CDR1 and CDR2 sequences are MNHNS and SASEGT. The CDR3 is made up of 11 amino acids. V was clipped by 7 bases and J by 6 bases, with 7 bases between them.